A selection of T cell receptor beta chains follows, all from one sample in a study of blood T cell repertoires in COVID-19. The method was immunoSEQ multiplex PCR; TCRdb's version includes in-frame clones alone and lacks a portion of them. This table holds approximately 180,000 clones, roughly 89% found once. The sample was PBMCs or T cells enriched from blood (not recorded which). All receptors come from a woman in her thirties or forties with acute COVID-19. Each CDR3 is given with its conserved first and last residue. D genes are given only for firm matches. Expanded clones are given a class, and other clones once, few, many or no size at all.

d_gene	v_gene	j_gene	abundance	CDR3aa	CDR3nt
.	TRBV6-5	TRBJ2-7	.	CASDLQGYEQYF	TGTGCCAGCGACCTACAGGGCTACGAGCAGTACTTC
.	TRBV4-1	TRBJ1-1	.	CASSQRDTSEAFF	TGCGCCAGCAGCCAACGGGACACTTCTGAAGCTTTCTTT
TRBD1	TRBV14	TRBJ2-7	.	CASSLTGQPPYEQYF	TGTGCCAGCAGCCTTACGGGACAGCCCCCCTACGAGCAGTACTTC
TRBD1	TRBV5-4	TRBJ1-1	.	CASSLRQGGTEAFF	TGTGCCAGCAGCTTGAGACAGGGGGGCACTGAAGCTTTCTTT
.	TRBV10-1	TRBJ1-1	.	CASSEGARGNTEAFF	TGCGCCAGCAGTGAAGGAGCACGGGGGAACACTGAAGCTTTCTTT
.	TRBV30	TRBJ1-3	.	CAWMRRPSSGNTIYF	TGTGCCTGGATGCGTCGCCCGAGCTCTGGAAACACCATATATTTT
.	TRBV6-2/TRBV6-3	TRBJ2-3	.	CASSSTGGGTDTQYF	TGTGCCAGCAGTTCCACGGGGGGCGGCACAGATACGCAGTATTTT
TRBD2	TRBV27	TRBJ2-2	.	CASPLTFPTSALESYTGELFF	TGTGCCAGCCCCCTGACTTTTCCGACTAGCGCGCTAGAGTCTTACACCGGGGAGCTGTTTTTT
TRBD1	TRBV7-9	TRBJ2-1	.	CASKGQGLDEQFF	TGTGCCAGCAAGGGACAGGGGTTGGATGAGCAGTTCTTC
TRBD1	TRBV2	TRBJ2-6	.	CASRGQGGGANVLTF	TGTGCCAGCAGAGGACAGGGTGGTGGGGCCAACGTCCTGACTTTC
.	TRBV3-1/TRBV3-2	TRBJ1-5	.	CASSLAAAGTGNQPQHF	TGTGCCAGCAGCCTGGCGGCAGCCGGAACGGGCAATCAGCCCCAGCATTTT
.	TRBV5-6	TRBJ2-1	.	CASSPGTGQNEQFF	TGTGCCAGCAGCCCGGGGACTGGACAAAATGAGCAGTTCTTC
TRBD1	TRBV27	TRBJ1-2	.	CASSQLTGMDYGYTF	TGTGCCAGCAGCCAATTGACAGGGATGGACTATGGCTACACCTTC
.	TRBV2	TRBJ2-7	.	CASIGQASYEQYF	TGTGCCAGCATTGGGCAGGCGTCCTACGAGCAGTACTTC
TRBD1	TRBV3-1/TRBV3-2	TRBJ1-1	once	CASSRRTGWNTEAFF	TGTGCCAGCAGCCGGCGGACAGGGTGGAACACTGAAGCTTTCTTT
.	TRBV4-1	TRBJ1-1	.	CASSHNQRTEAFF	TGCGCCAGCAGCCATAACCAACGGACTGAAGCTTTCTTT
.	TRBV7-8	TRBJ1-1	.	CASSINAGLNTEAFF	TGTGCCAGCAGTATAAATGCAGGCCTCAACACTGAAGCTTTCTTT
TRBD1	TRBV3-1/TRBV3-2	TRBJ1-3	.	CASSQRPSGTGGGNTIYF	TGTGCCAGCAGCCAACGACCCTCCGGGACAGGGGGAGGAAACACCATATATTTT
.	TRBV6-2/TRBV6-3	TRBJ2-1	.	CASSTTYNEQFF	TGTGCCAGCAGTACTACCTACAATGAGCAGTTCTTC
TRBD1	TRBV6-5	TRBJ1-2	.	CASSPLGPGGRGYTF	TGTGCCAGCAGTCCCCTTGGCCCAGGGGGGCGAGGCTACACCTTC
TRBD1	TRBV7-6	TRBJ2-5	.	CASSPGTGQETQYF	TGTGCCAGCAGCCCGGGGACAGGCCAAGAGACCCAGTACTTC
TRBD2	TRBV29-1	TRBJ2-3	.	CSVEDAVRDYLTDTQYF	TGCAGCGTTGAAGATGCGGTCCGGGACTATCTCACAGATACGCAGTATTTT
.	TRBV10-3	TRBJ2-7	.	CAISESTIYSYEQYF	TGTGCCATCAGTGAGTCGACAATTTACAGCTACGAGCAGTACTTC
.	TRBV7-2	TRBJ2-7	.	CASSLDLQYYEQYF	TGTGCCAGCAGCTTAGACCTACAGTATTACGAGCAGTACTTC
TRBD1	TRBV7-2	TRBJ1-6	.	CASSLVTGGAYNSPLHF	TGTGCCAGCAGCTTAGTGACAGGGGGCGCCTATAATTCACCCCTCCACTTT
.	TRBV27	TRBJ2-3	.	CASSHLSTSRYTDTQYF	TGTGCCAGCAGTCACCTATCAACTAGCCGATACACAGATACGCAGTATTTT
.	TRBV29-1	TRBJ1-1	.	CSVAPRLNTEAFF	TGCAGCGTTGCCCCCAGGTTGAACACTGAAGCTTTCTTT
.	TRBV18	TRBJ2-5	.	CASSPNRGRGETQYF	TGTGCCAGCTCACCAAATAGGGGCAGGGGAGAGACCCAGTACTTC
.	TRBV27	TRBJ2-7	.	CASSLPGNEQYF	TGTGCCAGCAGTTTACCAGGCAACGAGCAGTACTTC
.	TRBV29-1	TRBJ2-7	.	CSVSPVPF	TGCAGCGTTAGCCCGGTTCCTTTC
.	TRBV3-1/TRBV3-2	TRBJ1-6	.	CASSQDNSRPLHF	TGTGCCAGCAGCCAAGATAACAGTCGACCCCTCCACTTT
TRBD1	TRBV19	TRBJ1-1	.	CASSHRGNTEAFF	TGTGCCAGTAGTCACAGGGGGAACACTGAAGCTTTCTTT
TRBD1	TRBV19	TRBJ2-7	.	CASSIGRGTVYEQYF	TGTGCCAGTAGTATCGGCAGGGGGACCGTATACGAGCAGTACTTC
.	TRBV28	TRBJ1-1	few	CASSDRPNTEAFF	TGTGCCAGCTCGGACAGACCAAACACTGAAGCTTTCTTT
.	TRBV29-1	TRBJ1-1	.	CSVVVTGTEAFF	TGCAGCGTTGTCGTAACGGGCACTGAAGCTTTCTTT
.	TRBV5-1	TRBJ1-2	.	CASSLDGDYGYTF	TGCGCCAGCAGCCTGGACGGAGACTATGGCTACACCTTC
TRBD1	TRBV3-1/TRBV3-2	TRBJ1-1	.	CASSPRDRVNTEAFF	TGTGCCAGCAGCCCCCGGGACAGGGTGAACACTGAAGCTTTCTTT
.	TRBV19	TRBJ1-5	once	CASSISGNQPQHF	TGTGCCAGTAGTATCAGTGGTAATCAGCCCCAGCATTTT
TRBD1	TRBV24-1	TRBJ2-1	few	CATSDPNGQGFHNEQFF	TGTGCCACCAGTGATCCGAATGGACAGGGCTTTCACAATGAGCAGTTCTTC
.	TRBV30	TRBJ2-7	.	CAWSDREPLYEQYF	TGTGCCTGGAGTGACAGGGAGCCGTTGTACGAGCAGTACTTC